This TCR beta chain was profiled in a study of T cells in narcolepsy (dated by TCRdb to the late 2010s). For context, the study as a whole: Patients with narcolepsy type 1 or type 2 (NT1, NT2) were enrolled in the study together with healthy control donors. To look for autoreactive T cells in narcolepsy patients that target self-antigens of hypocretin neurons (hypocretin, TRIB2), the study used TCR Vbeta sequencing to follow clonotypes in blood and CSF.

To note about this clone: Its antigen is not yet known. Base qualities were left out, and no much larger clone turns up one base away.

Memory CD4+ T cells were sorted ex vivo from peripheral blood of narcolepsy patients and healthy controls for TCR Vbeta sequencing. To prepare the library, the immunoSEQ multiplex PCR assay was applied. The immuneACCESS repertoire file appears here via TCRdb, limited to in-frame rearrangements. These files lack a portion of the clones; in checked studies, under half of the deficit traces to unresolved V genes, and the cause of the others is not known. The sample has about 35,000 clones on record, 75% to 90% of them singletons. Together, the top ten hold roughly 1% of the sample. The full study reports these points: Plots that compared CSF and blood CD4+ T cell clonotypes from the same patient highlighted HCRT-specific and TRIB2-specific autoreactive clonotypes. No sequences matching autoreactive T cell clones were present in some of the blood memory CD4+ repertoires from patients and controls. Numbers of sequenced blood memory CD4+ clonotypes were comparable, averaging approximately 40,000 in patients and roughly 30,000 in controls. According to the report, autoreactive clonotypes were detected serially in the blood of the same patients and of different patients, but not in healthy controls.

From a lookup of the germline V gene, CDR1 and CDR2 are MDHEN and SYDVKM. V is cut by 6 bases and J by 9 bases, and the space between the germline ends is 18 bases. The CDR3 numbers 15 residues from cysteine through phenylalanine. Only the CDR3 region is kept as DNA, spanning 45 bases read in frame from base 1. The rearranged segments are TRBV28 and TRBJ1-6; TRBD1 is a possible D gene, resting on 5 matching bases. The sequencing sample was made of memory (CD45RA-) CD4+ T cells from blood. Per the publication, the cell subset or site label means: memory T cells sorted ex vivo from peripheral blood. The receptor comes from a human donor in good health. The CDR3: CASRGPGSGFSPLHF. The DNA is TGTGCCAGCAGAGGCCCTGGGTCAGGGTTTTCACCCCTCCACTTT.